Shown below are 26 T cell receptor beta chains from a single sample sequenced in a study of blood T cells in healthy people across ages. The use of a sample-barcoded 5' primer and a J-beta primer mix characterized a second PCR of roughly 6 to 11 cycles. In TCRdb, the 5' RACE reads were re-called with MiXCR into one record per CDR3 protein. The sample shows some 760,000 distinct CDR3 sequences, 20% to 25% of them seen only once. These data were also reused for a study on T cells of mothers and their children.

Sample: blood. The receptors were sampled from a boy aged 10-17 years in good health.

The rearrangement joins TRBV28 to TRBJ2-2; D unclear. V lost 5 bases to trimming and J lost 2 bases, with 18 bases between them. This CDR3 has 17 residues. Germline CDR1 reads MDHEN; CDR2 reads SYDVKM. The CDR3 coding sequence is TGTGCCAGCAGTATGATCAGGCTAAACCCAAACACCGGGGAGCTGTTTTTT. This codes for CASSMIRLNPNTGELFF.

This clonotype was found a few times. The gene calls are TRBV7-9 and TRBJ1-4; 7 bases agree with TRBD1. Germline V lookup: CDR1 SEHNR, CDR2 FQNEAQ (reference sequence). Germline trimming cut 2 bases from V and 5 bases from J; bases unmatched to any gene: 8. There are 16 residues in the CDR3. The CDR3 protein is CASSLLGQTHNEKLFF. The CDR3 nucleotides read TGTGCCAGCAGCTTATTGGGACAGACTCACAATGAAAAACTGTTTTTT.

This clonotype was seen more than once but under ten times. The chain joins TRBV20-1 to TRBJ2-5; D remains unclear. The closer fit of TRBJ2-1 to the DNA end suggests the J call may be wrong. CDR3 length: 11 residues. Germline-derived CDR1 and CDR2 are DFQATT and SNEGSKA (reference sequence). The CDR3 is CSPLLDNEQFF. CDR3 DNA: TGCTCCCCGCTCCTCGACAATGAGCAGTTCTTC.

This rearrangement joins TRBV29-1 to TRBJ2-5; D remains unclear. The CDR3 is made up of 11 amino acids. Germline V gives CDR1 SQVTM, CDR2 ANQGSEA. V was trimmed by 6 bases and J by 5 bases, leaving 10 bases between them. The CDR3 bases are TGCAGCGTAGATTCGACGGAGACCCAGTACTTC. Translating it yields CSVDSTETQYF.

This clonotype was counted a few times. The gene calls are TRBV29-1 and TRBJ2-7, with D unresolved. The CDR3 loop spans 15 amino acids. V dropped 2 bases and J dropped 4 bases, with 18 bases sitting between them. Germline assignment: CDR1 SQVTM and CDR2 ANQGSEA. The CDR3 DNA follows: TGCAGCGTTGAATGGGCCGACTTTGAAAGGTACGAGCAGTACTTC. The encoded protein is CSVEWADFERYEQYF.

This clonotype was detected a few times. The CDR3 DNA follows: TGTGCCAGCAGGGGCCGGGACCTCCTCGAGGAGACCCAGTACTTC. Amino acids: CASRGRDLLEETQYF. The chain uses TRBV7-9 and TRBJ2-1; D may match TRBD1 or TRBD2 (5 bases each). The DNA end favors TRBJ2-5, so the J call may be wrong. The CDR3 extends over 15 amino acids. Germline-derived CDR1 and CDR2 are SEHNR and FQNEAQ (reference sequence).

The chain carries TRBV7-9 and TRBJ2-5, with 8 bases lining up with TRBD1. Per germline, CDR1 SEHNR and CDR2 FQNEAQ (reference sequence). The CDR3 spans 16 residues. The junction had 11 bases not matched to a gene; V was cut back by 5 bases and J by 3 bases. CDR3: CASSRNIDRGKETQYF. The CDR3 DNA sequence: TGTGCCAGCAGCCGAAATATTGACAGGGGAAAAGAGACCCAGTACTTC. Using reference TRBV7-9 and TRBJ2-5 for the parts outside the CDR3, the full variable domain is DTGVSQNPRHKITKRGQNVTFRCDPISEHNRLYWYRQTLGQGPEFLTYFQNEAQLEKSRLLSDRFSAERPKGSFSTLEIQRTEQGDSAMYLCASSRNIDRGKETQYFGPGTRLLVL.

This clonotype was seen many times. V usage is TRBV2 and J usage is TRBJ2-1, with D tentatively TRBD2 (5 bases). CDR1 SNHLY and CDR2 FYNNEI come from the germline V gene. CDR3 length: 14 amino acids. V lost 8 bases and J lost 0, with 11 bases in between. The CDR3 reads CASAGKSSYNEQFF. In DNA, the CDR3 is TGTGCCAGCGCCGGGAAAAGCTCCTACAATGAGCAGTTCTTC. The complete variable domain, with remaining parts taken from reference TRBV2 and TRBJ2-1, reads EPEVTQTPSHQVTQMGQEVILRCVPISNHLYFYWYRQILGQKVEFLVSFYNNEISEKSEIFDDQFSVERPDGSNFTLKIRSTKLEDSAMYFCASAGKSSYNEQFFGPGTRLTVL.

This clonotype was detected only a few times. The rearrangement uses TRBV4-2 and TRBJ2-5; 9 bases match TRBD2. J gave up 5 bases and V 1 base, and 14 bases lay outside the gene matches. CDR3 length equals 18 residues. Germline lookup yields CDR1 LGHNA and CDR2 YNFKEQ. In DNA, the CDR3 is TGTGCCAGCAGCCAAGCCTATTTGGCGGGAGGGCCTAGTGAGACCCAGTACTTC. Translated, it gives CASSQAYLAGGPSETQYF.

This clonotype was seen a handful of times. The chain recombines TRBV5-1 with TRBJ1-1, with D possibly TRBD1 on 5 matching bases. CDR1 SGHRS and CDR2 YFSETQ come from the germline V gene. CDR3 length equals 15 residues. V was trimmed by 4 bases and J by 5 bases, leaving 18 bases between them. This CDR3 reads CASSPGDVLGTEAFF. CDR3 coding DNA: TGCGCCAGCAGCCCGGGGGACGTCTTGGGGACTGAAGCTTTCTTT.

This chain joins TRBV7-8 and TRBJ2-2, with 8 nucleotides matching TRBD1. CDR3 size: 16 residues. Germline V gene sequence: CDR1 SGHVS, CDR2 FQNEAQ. V lost 5 bases and J lost 3; bases outside the gene matches: 8. The CDR3 loop is CASSTGQGVYTGELFF. CDR3 nucleotides: TGTGCCAGCAGCACAGGACAGGGAGTATACACCGGGGAGCTGTTTTTT.

Only a few counts were recorded for this clonotype. The rearrangement links TRBV4-2 to TRBJ1-3; D gene unclear. Germline-derived CDR1 and CDR2 are LGHNA and YNFKEQ. Trimming took off 4 bases at V and 0 bases at J, with 13 bases between the two ends. This CDR3 contains 16 residues. The CDR3 DNA reads TGTGCCAGCAGCCCCTTTCAGGCTACCTCTGGAAACACCATATATTTT. This encodes CASSPFQATSGNTIYF.

A few counts support this clonotype. The chain combines TRBV28 with TRBJ2-5; possible D gene TRBD2, 6 bases. The DNA end is more similar to TRBJ2-1, so the J call may be wrong. This CDR3 has 15 amino acids. Germline lookup yields CDR1 MDHEN and CDR2 SYDVKM. The DNA of the CDR3 is TGTGCCAGCAGCCCGACTAGGGGTGTGGATAATGAGCAGTTCTTC. It codes for CASSPTRGVDNEQFF.

This clonotype was picked up a small number of times. This chain joins TRBV28 and TRBJ2-5; weak D call: TRBD1 (6 bases). Matching the DNA end better, TRBJ2-7 makes the J call doubtful. This CDR3 has 17 residues. CDR1 and CDR2 (germline): MDHEN, SYDVKM. CDR3 sequence reads: CASSLSKWGHNSYEQYF. The CDR3 DNA reads TGTGCCAGCAGTTTATCTAAGTGGGGGCATAACTCCTACGAGCAGTACTTC.

The chain is built from TRBV20-1 and TRBJ2-7, with D tentatively TRBD1 (6 bases). This CDR3 comprises 15 residues. Germline V gene data show CDR1 as DFQATT and CDR2 as SNEGSKA (reference sequence). The V end was cut by 3 bases, the J end by 0 bases, with 15 bases between. Written as DNA, the CDR3 is TGCAGTGCTAGTGCCGGGACACCTTTCTCCTACGAGCAGTACTTC. Protein: CSASAGTPFSYEQYF.

This chain joins TRBV20-1 and TRBJ2-5, with D possibly being TRBD2 (5 bases). The CDR3 is 14 amino acids. The germline V and J ends were trimmed by 3 bases and 0 bases, with 11 bases remaining between them. Germline CDR1 DFQATT, CDR2 SNEGSKA (reference sequence). CDR3 nucleotides: TGCAGTGCTAGTAATTCGGACTACCAAGAGACCCAGTACTTC. Its translation: CSASNSDYQETQYF.

A few counts support this clonotype. The chain employs TRBV3-1 and TRBJ2-3; 10 bases agree with TRBD2. The V and J ends lost 4 bases and 0 bases, in that order; junction bases with no gene match: 4. Germline-derived CDR1 and CDR2 are LGHDT and YNNKEL (reference sequence). The CDR3 is 16 amino acids. The CDR3 loop is CASSRVAGGSTDTQYF. CDR3 bases: TGTGCCAGCAGCCGGGTAGCGGGAGGTAGCACAGATACGCAGTATTTT.

The rearrangement uses TRBV20-1 and TRBJ2-3; D possibly corresponds to TRBD1 (6 bases). There are 15 residues in the CDR3. Germline-derived CDR1 and CDR2 are DFQATT and SNEGSKA (reference sequence). Trimming took off 0 bases at V and 3 bases at J, with 13 bases between the two ends. CDR3 protein: CSARDMDRFTDTQYF. The DNA for the CDR3 is TGCAGTGCTAGAGACATGGACAGATTTACAGATACGCAGTATTTT.

The chain employs TRBV7-9 and TRBJ2-5; D is possibly TRBD2 (6 bases). Germline V gives CDR1 SEHNR, CDR2 FQNEAQ (reference sequence). Trimming cost V 5 bases and J 2 bases, with 27 bases left between them. The CDR3 covers 19 residues. CDR3 sequence: CASSPRRAGSSRAQETQYF. The CDR3, as DNA: TGTGCCAGCAGCCCCCGGAGGGCGGGGTCCTCTCGGGCTCAAGAGACCCAGTACTTC.

The chain couples TRBV3-1 to TRBJ1-1, with 9 nucleotides matching TRBD1. Trimming cost V 3 bases and J 1 base; bases outside gene matches: 9. This CDR3 comprises 17 residues. CDR1 and CDR2 from the germline V gene are LGHDT and YNNKEL (reference sequence). Here the CDR3 DNA reads TGTGCCAGCAGCCAGGGAGGGACAGGGCGGGGGAACACTGAAGCTTTCTTT. Protein: CASSQGGTGRGNTEAFF.

The V and J genes are TRBV18 and TRBJ2-1; TRBD2 matches 8 bases. CDR1 KGHSH and CDR2 LQKENI come from the germline V gene. Unmatched junction bases numbered 1, after V lost 0 bases and J lost 3 bases. There are 15 residues in the CDR3. The CDR3 loop reads CASSPPAGVYNEQFF. The CDR3 DNA reads TGTGCCAGCTCACCACCAGCGGGAGTCTACAATGAGCAGTTCTTC.

This sequence joins TRBV20-1 and TRBJ2-7, with D possibly matching TRBD1 (5 bases). This CDR3 spans 12 amino acids. CDR1 is DFQATT, CDR2 SNEGSKA, per germline (reference sequence). The V gene lost 1 base and the J gene lost 3 bases, with 7 bases spanning the gap. Here the CDR3 DNA reads TGCAGTGCTAGAGGGGGCAACTACGAGCAGTACTTC. The encoded protein is CSARGGNYEQYF.

The genes are TRBV29-1 and TRBJ2-2, with D possibly TRBD1 on 5 matching bases. The germline V gene encodes CDR1 SQVTM and CDR2 ANQGSEA. The CDR3 is 16 residues long. V dropped 0 bases and J dropped 0 bases, with 11 bases sitting between them. The CDR3 region has the DNA TGCAGCGTTGAAGATCGGTGGACAACGAACACCGGGGAGCTGTTTTTT. Amino acid sequence: CSVEDRWTTNTGELFF.

This clonotype was detected only a few times. This chain uses TRBV28 with TRBJ2-5, with D possibly matching TRBD2 (6 bases). Trimming stripped 7 bases from V and 9 bases from J, with 18 bases between. The CDR3 consists of 13 residues. CDR1 MDHEN and CDR2 SYDVKM come from the germline V gene. The CDR3 DNA follows: TGTGCCAGCACCCCTGGGGGAGGCAGGGCCCAGTACTTC. This codes for CASTPGGGRAQYF.

The CDR3 is CASSLEWTVQETQYF. CDR3 nucleotides: TGTGCCAGCAGCTTAGAATGGACGGTACAAGAGACCCAGTACTTC. The gene calls are TRBV11-2 and TRBJ2-5, with no clear D. The CDR3 sequence is 15 residues long. Germline CDR1 is SGHAT and CDR2 is FQNNGV. V was pared by 0 bases and J by 2 bases, with 10 bases between.

The chain combines TRBV20-1 with TRBJ2-7; possibly TRBD2 for D (6 bases). Trimming cost V 0 bases and J 3 bases, with 18 bases left between them. The CDR3 consists of 16 residues. Germline CDR1 and CDR2: DFQATT and SNEGSKA (reference sequence). CDR3 bases: TGCAGTGCTAGAGATTCTCAACGACTAGGATTCTACGAGCAGTACTTC. The encoded protein is CSARDSQRLGFYEQYF.